These 28 T cell receptor beta chains were all obtained from the same sample, sequenced in a study of T cell responses to AZD1222 COVID-19 vaccine. Profiled with immunoSEQ multiplex PCR; TCRdb holds only in-frame clones, not every one. The data contain some 130,000 clones, 85% to 90% of them singletons. The sample consisted of peripheral blood, taken on day 0 of AZD1222 vaccination. These receptors all stem from an adult in good health.

The chain joins TRBV11-3 to TRBJ2-1; perhaps TRBD2 as D (5 bases). Germline CDR1 reads SGHNT; CDR2 reads YENEEA. Trimming removed 5 bases from V and 6 bases from J, with 20 bases in between. The CDR3 length is 16 residues. The CDR3 bases are TGTGCCAGCAGCCAAAGGCCTAGCTCACGTCCCAATGAGCAGTTCTTC. It codes for CASSQRPSSRPNEQFF.

The CDR3 sequence is CASSDRDRHEKLFF. DNA for the CDR3: TGTGCCAGCAGTGACCGGGACAGACATGAAAAACTGTTTTTT. This chain joins TRBV27 and TRBJ1-4; the match to TRBD1 covers 7 bases. Germline loops: CDR1 MNHEY, CDR2 SMNVEV (reference sequence). V trimming: 5 bases; J trimming: 6 bases; junction bases outside the gene matches: 6. CDR3 size: 14 residues.

The chain joins TRBV28 to TRBJ2-7, with 13 positions matching TRBD2. Unmatched junction bases numbered 4, after V lost 6 bases and J lost 5 bases. Germline CDR1 reads MDHEN; CDR2 reads SYDVKM. The CDR3 is 14 residues long. CDR3 coding DNA: TGTGCCAGCAGCCCCGGGACTAGCGGGGACGAGCAGTACTTC. Translated: CASSPGTSGDEQYF. Full variable domain (remainder filled in from reference TRBV28 and TRBJ2-7): DVKVTQSSRYLVKRTGEKVFLECVQDMDHENMFWYRQDPGLGLRLIYFSYDVKMKEKGDIPEGYSVSREKKERFSLILESASTNQTSMYLCASSPGTSGDEQYFGPGTRLTVT.

The chain has TRBV4-1 and TRBJ1-5; 8 nucleotides match TRBD1. The CDR3 is made up of 18 amino acids. Germline V gene lookup returns CDR1 MGHRA and CDR2 YSYEKL. The ends lost 0 bases at V and 2 bases at J; junction bases unmatched: 9. The CDR3 sequence: CASSQDPQGAMGNQPQHF. In DNA, the CDR3 is TGCGCCAGCAGCCAAGATCCCCAGGGGGCGATGGGCAATCAGCCCCAGCATTTT.

This rearrangement joins TRBV2 to TRBJ1-4; 7 bases are shared with TRBD1. This CDR3 is built from 15 residues. Germline CDR1 SNHLY, CDR2 FYNNEI. The junction had 5 bases not matched to a gene; V was cut back by 2 bases and J by 5 bases. The CDR3 reads CASSESGGRNEKLFF. In DNA form, the CDR3 reads TGTGCCAGCAGTGAATCAGGGGGAAGGAATGAAAAACTGTTTTTT.

The chain joins TRBV7-2 to TRBJ1-2, with D possibly matching TRBD1 (6 bases). This CDR3 spans 17 amino acids. Per germline, CDR1 SGHTA and CDR2 FQGNSA. The V and J ends lost 1 base and 3 bases respectively, with 18 bases between them. The CDR3 bases are TGTGCCAGCAGCTTAGACGCGGTTAGAGCAGGGGACTATGGCTACACCTTC. The encoded protein is CASSLDAVRAGDYGYTF.

This sequence joins TRBV9 and TRBJ1-6, with D hard to call. Germline values: CDR1 SGDLS, CDR2 YYNGEE. This CDR3 is 9 amino acids long. The germline V and J ends were trimmed by 7 bases and 13 bases, with 6 bases remaining between them. This chain's CDR3 is CASGFPLHF. CDR3 sequence (DNA): TGTGCCAGCGGGTTCCCCCTCCACTTT.

The J gene is TRBJ1-6, the V gene TRBV6-5, with D uncertain. Trimming removed 7 bases at V and 10 bases at J, with 8 bases between. CDR3 length: 11 residues. Germline V gives CDR1 MNHEY, CDR2 SVGAGI. The CDR3: CASTGFSPLHF. CDR3 DNA sequence: TGTGCCAGCACCGGGTTCTCACCCCTCCACTTT.

The CDR3, as DNA: TGTGCCAGGGGGAGACTTAATTCACCCCTCCACTTT. Its protein is CARGRLNSPLHF. The rearrangement uses TRBV19 and TRBJ1-6; unclear D gene. Germline lookup yields CDR1 LNHDA and CDR2 SQIVND (reference sequence). The ends were cut back, 9 bases at V and 6 bases at J, with 9 bases in the middle. The CDR3 sequence is 12 residues long.

V usage is TRBV2 and J usage is TRBJ1-1; no definite D call. Germline loops: CDR1 SNHLY, CDR2 FYNNEI. The CDR3 totals 15 residues. Trimming left V 4 bases short and J 6 bases short, with 18 bases between. CDR3 nucleotides: TGTGCCAGCAGTGGGGTCGCGAGTGGAAGGCCTGAAGCTTTCTTT. Translated: CASSGVASGRPEAFF.

This chain connects TRBV10-3 to TRBJ1-5; the D is unclear. Per the germline V gene, CDR1 is ENHRY and CDR2 is SYGVKD. The CDR3 consists of 15 residues. The V end lost 0 bases, the J end lost 0 bases, and 6 bases lay between the germline ends. The CDR3 DNA reads TGTGCCATCAGTGAGTCAATCGGTAGCAATCAGCCCCAGCATTTT. Amino acids: CAISESIGSNQPQHF.

This chain uses TRBV5-1 with TRBJ1-1; D ambiguous. CDR1 is SGHRS and CDR2 is YFSETQ in the germline V gene. This CDR3 has 14 amino acids. The V end was cut by 0 bases, the J end by 1 base, with 7 bases between. The CDR3 coding sequence is TGCGCCAGCAGCTTGGACGGAGGGAACACTGAAGCTTTCTTT. It specifies CASSLDGGNTEAFF.

The CDR3 here is CASSHRRTSGAESSYEQYF. Written as DNA, the CDR3 is TGTGCCAGCAGCCATCGCCGGACTAGCGGGGCTGAGAGCTCCTACGAGCAGTACTTC. This chain uses TRBV7-9 with TRBJ2-7; 12 bases line up with TRBD2. J was trimmed by 0 bases and V by 5 bases; bases with no gene match: 14. There are 19 residues in the CDR3. CDR1 and CDR2 from the germline V gene are SEHNR and FQNEAQ (reference sequence).

This clone has just one count. The chain joins TRBV7-9 to TRBJ1-5; D might be TRBD1 (5 bases). Trimming left V 5 bases short and J 5 bases short, with 16 bases between. The CDR3 is 15 residues long. Germline V gene lookup returns CDR1 SEHNR and CDR2 FQNEAQ (reference sequence). CDR3 protein: CASSRTGVLYQPQHF. The CDR3 DNA reads as TGTGCCAGCAGCCGAACGGGGGTGCTTTATCAGCCCCAGCATTTT.

The chain links TRBV6-1 to TRBJ2-7, with D possibly TRBD2 on 6 matching bases. CDR1 and CDR2 (germline): MNHNS, SASEGT. The CDR3 has 13 amino acids. V gave up 3 bases and J gave up 11 bases, with 17 bases separating them. The CDR3 nucleotides are TGTGCCAGCAGTGATGGGATCGTTGGGGAGGAGTACTTC. It translates to CASSDGIVGEEYF.

The rearrangement uses TRBV5-1 and TRBJ2-7, with no clear D. The CDR3 has 14 amino acids. Trimming shortened V by 0 bases and J by 0 bases, and 7 bases separated the two germline ends. In germline, CDR1 is SGHRS, CDR2 YFSETQ. The CDR3 reads CASSLAGSSYEQYF. For the CDR3, the DNA is TGCGCCAGCAGCTTGGCTGGTTCCTCCTACGAGCAGTACTTC. Full variable domain (remainder filled in from reference TRBV5-1 and TRBJ2-7): KAGVTQTPRYLIKTRGQQVTLSCSPISGHRSVSWYQQTPGQGLQFLFEYFSETQRNKGNFPGRFSGRQFSNSRSEMNVSTLELGDSALYLCASSLAGSSYEQYFGPGTRLTVT.

The chain couples TRBV19 to TRBJ1-2; possible D gene TRBD1, 5 bases. CDR3 length: 14 residues. CDR1 and CDR2 (germline): LNHDA, SQIVND (reference sequence). Trimming removed 1 base at V and 4 bases at J, with 10 bases between. As DNA, the CDR3 is TGTGCCAGTAGTATAGGGGCGGGGCCCTATGGCTACACCTTC. Translation gives CASSIGAGPYGYTF.

CDR3 sequence reads: CASSLIGLDQDTQYF. For the CDR3, the DNA is TGTGCCAGCAGCCTTATCGGACTAGATCAAGATACGCAGTATTTT. The genes are TRBV7-6 and TRBJ2-3; 7 bases agree with TRBD2. J gave up 5 bases and V 5 bases, and 10 bases lay outside the gene matches. Germline assignment: CDR1 SGHVS and CDR2 FNYEAQ. The CDR3 is made up of 15 amino acids.

The chain joins TRBV7-2 to TRBJ1-5; 9 bases fit TRBD1. Losses at the gene ends were 1 base for V and 0 bases for J; bases not matched to a gene: 7. The CDR3 loop spans 18 amino acids. Germline CDR1 SGHTA, CDR2 FQGNSA. The CDR3 DNA sequence: TGTGCCAGCAGCTTAGTGGGACAGGGCATTTATAGCAATCAGCCCCAGCATTTT. Translation: CASSLVGQGIYSNQPQHF.

V and J are TRBV4-1 and TRBJ1-2; 8 bases are shared with TRBD1. From germline, CDR1 is MGHRA and CDR2 YSYEKL. V lost 4 bases, J lost 1 base, and 11 bases stayed unmatched. The CDR3 extends over 17 amino acids. For the CDR3, the DNA is TGCGCCAGCAGCCTAGAACAGGGGGGCTTTGGTAACTATGGCTACACCTTC. Translation: CASSLEQGGFGNYGYTF.

The chain carries TRBV24-1 and TRBJ2-1; 8 nucleotides match TRBD1. Trimming took 3 bases from V and 6 from J; bases not matched to a gene: 6. The germline CDR1 and CDR2 sequences are KGHDR and SFDVKD. The CDR3 totals 15 residues. The CDR3 loop is CATSDQDRASNEQFF. In DNA form, the CDR3 reads TGTGCCACCAGTGATCAGGACAGGGCGAGCAATGAGCAGTTCTTC.

This sequence joins TRBV14 and TRBJ2-2, with TRBD2 matching 8 bases. The germline CDR1 and CDR2 sequences are SGHDN and FVKESK. Trimming at V came to 2 bases and at J to 5 bases, leaving 7 bases not matched to a gene. The CDR3 totals 16 residues. The CDR3: CASSQHTGTRTGELFF. The CDR3, as DNA: TGTGCCAGCAGCCAACATACCGGGACTAGGACCGGGGAGCTGTTTTTT.

This sequence joins TRBV2 and TRBJ1-2; weak D call: TRBD1 (5 bases). The CDR3 spans 14 residues. The V gene's germline CDR1 is SNHLY and CDR2 FYNNEI. V lost 5 bases and J lost 8, with 18 bases in between. This CDR3 is CASSPWDSPGGYTF. CDR3 bases: TGTGCCAGCAGTCCATGGGACTCACCGGGAGGCTACACCTTC.

The chain carries TRBV2 and TRBJ1-2; D uncertain. This CDR3 spans 15 amino acids. Germline V gene sequence: CDR1 SNHLY, CDR2 FYNNEI. Trimming removed 2 bases from V and 1 base from J, with 11 bases in between. CDR3 sequence reads: CASSENGSFNYGYTF. CDR3 nucleotides: TGTGCCAGCAGTGAAAACGGAAGTTTTAACTATGGCTACACCTTC. Filled out from reference TRBV2 and TRBJ1-2, the complete variable domain reads EPEVTQTPSHQVTQMGQEVILRCVPISNHLYFYWYRQILGQKVEFLVSFYNNEISEKSEIFDDQFSVERPDGSNFTLKIRSTKLEDSAMYFCASSENGSFNYGYTFGSGTRLTVV.

The chain couples TRBV11-2 to TRBJ1-5, with 11 nucleotides matching TRBD1. V was pared by 5 bases and J by 7 bases, with 7 bases of the junction left unmatched. Germline V gene lookup returns CDR1 SGHAT and CDR2 FQNNGV. The CDR3 has 15 residues. CDR3 nucleotide sequence: TGTGCCAGCAGCCCAGGGACAGGGGGGTTGCAGCCCCAGCATTTT. It yields the protein CASSPGTGGLQPQHF.

The chain combines TRBV6-1 with TRBJ2-1, with TRBD2 matching over 8 bases. The germline V gene has CDR1 MNHNS and CDR2 SASEGT. V was clipped by 1 base and J by 5 bases; unmatched bases: 4. CDR3 length equals 15 residues. The CDR3 coding sequence is TGTGCCAGCAGTGAAGTAGCGGGAAAAAACAATGAGCAGTTCTTC. Protein product: CASSEVAGKNNEQFF.

The V call is TRBV4-1, the J call TRBJ1-1, with D uncertain. Trimming removed 4 bases at V and 1 base at J, with 16 bases between. CDR3 size: 16 residues. Germline V CDR1 and CDR2: MGHRA, YSYEKL. CDR3 protein: CASSRSYISGNTEAFF. For the CDR3, the DNA is TGCGCCAGCAGCCGGTCTTACATATCGGGGAACACTGAAGCTTTCTTT.

This rearrangement joins TRBV5-5 to TRBJ1-2; 11 bases align to TRBD1. Trimming took 3 bases from V and 6 from J; bases not matched to a gene: 10. Germline assignment: CDR1 SGHKS and CDR2 YYEKEE (reference sequence). There are 16 residues in the CDR3. DNA for the CDR3: TGTGCCAGCAGCTCGAGGACAGGGGGCGTAGGGCATGGCTACACCTTC. This translates into CASSSRTGGVGHGYTF.